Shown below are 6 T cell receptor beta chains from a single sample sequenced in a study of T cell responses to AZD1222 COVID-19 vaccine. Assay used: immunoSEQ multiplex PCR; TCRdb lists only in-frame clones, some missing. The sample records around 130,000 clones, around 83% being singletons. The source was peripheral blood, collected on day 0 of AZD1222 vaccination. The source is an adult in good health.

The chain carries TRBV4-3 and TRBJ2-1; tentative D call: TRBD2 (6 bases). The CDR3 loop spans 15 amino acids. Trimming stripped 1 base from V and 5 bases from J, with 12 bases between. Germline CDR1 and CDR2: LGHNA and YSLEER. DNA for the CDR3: TGCGCCAGCAGCCAAGGACTAGGAGGGAACAATGAGCAGTTCTTC. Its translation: CASSQGLGGNNEQFF.

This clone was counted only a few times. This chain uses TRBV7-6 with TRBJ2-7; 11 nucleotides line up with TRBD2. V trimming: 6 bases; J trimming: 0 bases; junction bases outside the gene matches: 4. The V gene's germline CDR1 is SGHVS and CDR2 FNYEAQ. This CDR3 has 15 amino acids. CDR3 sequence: CASSLLAGASYEQYF. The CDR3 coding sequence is TGTGCCAGCAGTTTACTAGCGGGGGCCTCCTACGAGCAGTACTTC.

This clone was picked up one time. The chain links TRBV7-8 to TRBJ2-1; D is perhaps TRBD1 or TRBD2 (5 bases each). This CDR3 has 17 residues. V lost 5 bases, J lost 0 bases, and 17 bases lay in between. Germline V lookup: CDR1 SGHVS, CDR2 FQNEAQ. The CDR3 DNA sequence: TGTGCCAGCAGCCCCGAGAGGGGACGAAGCTCCTACAATGAGCAGTTCTTC. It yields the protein CASSPERGRSSYNEQFF.

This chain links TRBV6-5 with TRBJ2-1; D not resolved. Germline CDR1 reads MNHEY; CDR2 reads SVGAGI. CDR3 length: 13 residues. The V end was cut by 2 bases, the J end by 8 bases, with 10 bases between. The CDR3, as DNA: TGTGCCAGCAGTTACACGGGTAGCCATGAGCAGTTCTTC. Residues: CASSYTGSHEQFF.

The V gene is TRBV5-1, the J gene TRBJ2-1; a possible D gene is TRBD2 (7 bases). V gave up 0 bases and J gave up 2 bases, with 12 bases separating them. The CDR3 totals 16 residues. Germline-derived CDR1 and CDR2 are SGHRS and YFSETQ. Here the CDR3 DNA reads TGCGCCAGCAGCTTGGTAGGAGGGGGGGCCTACAATGAGCAGTTCTTC. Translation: CASSLVGGGAYNEQFF.

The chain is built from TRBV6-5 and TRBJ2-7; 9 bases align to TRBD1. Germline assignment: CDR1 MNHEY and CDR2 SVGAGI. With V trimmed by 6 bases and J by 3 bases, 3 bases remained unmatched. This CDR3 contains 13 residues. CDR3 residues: CASRDRGNYEQYF. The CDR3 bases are TGTGCCAGCAGGGACAGGGGCAACTACGAGCAGTACTTC.